The 26 T cell receptor beta chains below come from one sample, sequenced in a study of immune characterization of retroperitoneal liposarcoma. TCRdb independently ran MiXCR on the PCR reads; one entry per CDR3 protein. The sample has several thousand distinct CDR3 sequences, roughly 41% seen once. The sequenced sample was tumor tissue. The receptors here all came from a male donor with retroperitoneal liposarcoma.

This chain links TRBV6-4 with TRBJ2-1; 10 nucleotides align to TRBD2. The CDR3 extends over 18 amino acids. Per the germline V gene, CDR1 is MRHNA and CDR2 is SNTAGT. Trimming cost V 7 bases and J 10 bases; bases outside gene matches: 22. In nucleotides, the CDR3 is TGTGCCAGCACTCGCCCATTTATAGCGGGAGGTCCTCCCTACGAGCAGTTCTTC. This gives the protein CASTRPFIAGGPPYEQFF.

This clonotype appeared once. The rearrangement links TRBV10-3 to TRBJ2-3, with TRBD2 identical over 14 bases. Germline values: CDR1 ENHRY, CDR2 SYGVKD. The V gene end was trimmed by 2 bases and the J gene end by 4 bases; junction bases not matched to a gene: 8. The CDR3 has 18 residues. This CDR3 is CAISERGTSGGRADTQYF. The CDR3, as DNA: TGTGCCATCAGTGAGCGCGGGACTAGCGGGGGCCGGGCAGATACGCAGTATTTT.

In its sample, this clonotype ranks as medium-sized. The chain carries TRBV6-1 and TRBJ2-7; D perhaps matches TRBD2 (7 bases). Germline values: CDR1 MNHNS, CDR2 SASEGT. V lost 7 bases to trimming and J lost 6 bases, with 25 bases between them. This CDR3 has 16 amino acids. The CDR3 DNA follows: TGTGCCAGCACCCCTCCGGGGGGCAGTGGGTCTCGCGAGCAGTACTTC. The encoded protein is CASTPPGGSGSREQYF.

This clonotype is medium-sized by share. The chain employs TRBV6-1 and TRBJ2-7; TRBD1 matches 11 bases. Germline trimming cut 6 bases from V and 3 bases from J; bases unmatched to any gene: 4. This CDR3 contains 14 residues. Germline V gene lookup returns CDR1 MNHNS and CDR2 SASEGT. The CDR3, as DNA: TGTGCCAGCAGCACCGGGACAGGGGGCTACGAGCAGTACTTC. Its protein product is CASSTGTGGYEQYF.

The count of this clonotype is one. V usage is TRBV7-2 and J usage is TRBJ2-7; D perhaps matches TRBD2 (6 bases). CDR1 is SGHTA and CDR2 is FQGNSA in the germline V gene. Trimming removed 3 bases at V and 7 bases at J, with 22 bases between. The CDR3 length is 16 residues. The CDR3 DNA follows: TGTGCCAGCAGCTTGGAGGGCCTGAGCTCCTACAATGAGCAGTACTTC. This sequence encodes CASSLEGLSSYNEQYF.

The CDR3 sequence is CASSPLPGTENTEAFF. The DNA for the CDR3 is TGTGCCAGCAGTCCTCTACCCGGGACGGAGAACACTGAAGCTTTCTTT. V is TRBV6-6 and J is TRBJ1-1, with D possibly TRBD1 on 5 matching bases. From germline, CDR1 is MNHNY and CDR2 SVGAGI (reference sequence). This CDR3 has 16 residues. The V gene lost 5 bases and the J gene lost 1 base, with 17 bases spanning the gap.

V gene TRBV6-1 combines with J gene TRBJ1-1; tentative D call: TRBD1 (5 bases). The V gene lost 0 bases and the J gene lost 1 base, with 6 bases spanning the gap. The CDR3 has 14 residues. Germline CDR1 reads MNHNS; CDR2 reads SASEGT. The CDR3 is CASSEAGGNTEAFF. Written as DNA, the CDR3 is TGTGCCAGCAGTGAAGCGGGGGGGAACACTGAAGCTTTCTTT.

There are a few counts of this clonotype. This chain uses TRBV6-1 with TRBJ2-5; 9 bases align to TRBD1. The DNA matches TRBJ2-7 better at its end, which makes the J call doubtful. There are 14 residues in the CDR3. The germline CDR1 and CDR2 sequences are MNHNS and SASEGT. The CDR3 nucleotides are TGTGCCAGCAGTGTAAGGGACAGGGTCTACGAGCAGTACTTC. Protein: CASSVRDRVYEQYF.

V usage is TRBV6-1 and J usage is TRBJ1-1; TRBD1 is a possible D gene (5 bases). The CDR3 totals 15 residues. The germline V gene has CDR1 MNHNS and CDR2 SASEGT. Deletions cut 5 bases from V and 5 bases from J, with 18 bases between. CDR3 residues: CASSQSQGQKTEAFF. CDR3 nucleotides: TGTGCCAGCAGTCAAAGTCAGGGTCAGAAAACTGAAGCTTTCTTT.

This chain joins TRBV6-1 and TRBJ1-2; D is perhaps TRBD1 (5 bases). The CDR3 spans 14 residues. The V end lost 2 bases, the J end lost 4 bases, and 11 bases lay between the germline ends. Germline CDR1 MNHNS, CDR2 SASEGT. CDR3 sequence: CASSEQGSVYGYTF. In DNA, the CDR3 is TGTGCCAGCAGTGAACAGGGCAGCGTCTATGGCTACACCTTC.

The V call is TRBV11-2, the J call TRBJ2-1; 8 positions match TRBD2. V was pared by 5 bases and J by 13 bases, with 19 bases of the junction left unmatched. This CDR3 region has 16 residues. Looked up from germline, CDR1 is SGHAT and CDR2 is FQNNGV. The CDR3 DNA sequence: TGTGCCAGCAGCCCGCGGGGGGAGGGCTTCGCGGAGACCCAGTTCTTC. Translating it yields CASSPRGEGFAETQFF.

Sample share makes this clonotype medium-sized (0.01 to 0.1%). The genes are TRBV7-2 and TRBJ2-1, with a weak D call TRBD2 (6 bases). V was trimmed by 7 bases and J by 13 bases, leaving 26 bases between them. Per germline, CDR1 SGHTA and CDR2 FQGNSA. This CDR3 contains 15 residues. The CDR3 here is CASTTSRDSQETQFF. The CDR3 bases are TGTGCCAGCACCACTTCGCGGGACTCCCAAGAGACCCAGTTCTTC.

On this clonotype itself: A clone one base away is much larger, so this may be a read error. J is TRBJ2-4 and V is TRBV7-2; 8 bases line up with TRBD2. V lost 1 base to trimming and J lost 13 bases; unmatched junction nucleotides: 12. Germline V CDR1 and CDR2: SGHTA, FQGNSA. This CDR3 contains 15 residues. The CDR3 here is CASSLGTSNYNEQYF. Here the CDR3 DNA reads TGTGCCAGCAGCTTAGGGACTAGCAACTACAATGAGCAGTACTTC.

This chain joins TRBV12-3 or TRBV12-4 and TRBJ2-4; D ambiguous. The DNA end is a closer match to TRBJ2-5, so the J assignment may be wrong. This CDR3 has 13 amino acids. The CDR3 loop reads CASSLRQLETQYF. The CDR3 nucleotides read TGTGCCAGCAGTTTAAGGCAGCTAGAGACCCAGTACTTC.

CDR3 amino acids: CASSDPGLATVYNEQFF. The CDR3, as DNA: TGTGCCAGCAGCGACCCGGGACTCGCCACGGTTTACAATGAGCAGTTCTTC. J is TRBJ2-1 and V is TRBV6-1; D might be TRBD2 (6 bases). V was trimmed by 6 bases and J by 4 bases, leaving 22 bases between them. The CDR3 is 17 residues long. From germline, CDR1 is MNHNS and CDR2 SASEGT.

The rearrangement uses TRBV27 and TRBJ2-2, with D hard to call. Trimming removed 10 bases from V and 1 base from J, with 7 bases in between. CDR3 length: 12 amino acids. CDR1 is MNHEY, CDR2 SMNVEV, per germline (reference sequence). The CDR3 DNA sequence: TGTGCCATTGCAGGGAACACCGGGGAGCTGTTTTTT. Its translation is CAIAGNTGELFF.

V and J are TRBV10-2 and TRBJ2-1; 12 bases fit TRBD1. Germline loops: CDR1 WSHSY, CDR2 SAAADI. V shed 5 bases and J 7 bases; nucleotides not matched to a gene: 6. The CDR3 length is 15 residues. CDR3 protein: CASSPGTGGKNEQFF. In nucleotides, the CDR3 is TGCGCCAGCAGTCCCGGGACAGGGGGCAAAAATGAGCAGTTCTTC.

By share of the sample, this clonotype is medium-sized (0.01 to 0.1%). The chain combines TRBV6-6 with TRBJ2-4, with D possibly TRBD2 on 5 matching bases. CDR1 and CDR2 from the germline V gene are MNHNY and SVGAGI (reference sequence). V was shortened by 0 bases and J by 13 bases, with 13 bases between the two germline ends. The CDR3 has 13 residues. The CDR3, as DNA: TGTGCCAGCAGTTACTCCCTAGCAGGAAGGCAGTACTTC. Its translation is CASSYSLAGRQYF.

This clonotype is deemed medium-sized. V is TRBV27 and J is TRBJ2-1; 13 nucleotides line up with TRBD2. The V gene's germline CDR1 is MNHEY and CDR2 SMNVEV (reference sequence). This CDR3 is built from 16 residues. The V and J ends lost 6 bases and 8 bases, in that order; junction bases with no gene match: 10. Written as DNA, the CDR3 is TGTGCCAGCAGCTCTCCGGGGACTAGCGGGACTTATGAGCAGTTCTTC. Translation gives CASSSPGTSGTYEQFF.

The chain recombines TRBV6-1 with TRBJ2-1, with D uncertain. Gene TRBJ2-7 matches the end of the DNA better, so the J call may be wrong. The CDR3 totals 14 residues. In germline, CDR1 is MNHNS, CDR2 SASEGT. CDR3 amino acids: CASSYLWSSYEQYF. The CDR3 DNA is TGTGCCAGCAGTTACCTGTGGAGCTCCTACGAGCAGTACTTC.

V and J are TRBV12-3 or TRBV12-4 and TRBJ2-2; 7 nucleotides agree with TRBD1. The CDR3 runs to 15 residues. V shed 2 bases, J shed 5 bases, and the junction held 5 bases outside the gene matches. DNA of the CDR3: TGTGCCAGCAGTTTAATACAGGGGATAACCGGGGAGCTGTTTTTT. Amino acid sequence: CASSLIQGITGELFF.

This clonotype was seen just once. The V and J genes are TRBV9 and TRBJ1-2; D possibly corresponds to TRBD1 (6 bases). CDR3 size: 16 residues. Trimming pared 4 bases from V and 7 bases from J, leaving 23 bases between. Germline V gene data show CDR1 as SGDLS and CDR2 as YYNGEE. CDR3 sequence: CASSPGDTELTSGYTF. The CDR3 nucleotides are TGTGCCAGCAGCCCCGGGGACACGGAACTTACCAGTGGCTACACCTTC. Full variable domain (remainder filled in from reference TRBV9 and TRBJ1-2): DSGVTQTPKHLITATGQRVTLRCSPRSGDLSVYWYQQSLDQGLQFLIQYYNGEERAKGNILERFSAQQFPDLHSELNLSSLELGDSALYFCASSPGDTELTSGYTFGSGTRLTVV.

A note on this clonotype: A clone one base away is much larger, so this may be a read error. The chain joins TRBV12-3 or TRBV12-4 to TRBJ2-1, with 9 bases lining up with TRBD2. The CDR3 consists of 14 residues. The V gene end was trimmed by 5 bases and the J gene end by 10 bases; junction bases not matched to a gene: 9. The CDR3 DNA follows: TGTGCCAGCAGTCGGACTAGCGCGGACTACGAGCAGTTCTTC. Translating it yields CASSRTSADYEQFF.

The chain is built from TRBV7-2 and TRBJ2-1; D remains ambiguous. The germline V gene has CDR1 SGHTA and CDR2 FQGNSA. The CDR3 is 11 amino acids. V gave up 6 bases and J gave up 8 bases, with 8 bases separating them. The CDR3 loop is CASRQTHEQFF. The CDR3 region has the DNA TGTGCCAGCAGGCAAACCCATGAGCAGTTCTTC.

By sample fraction, this clonotype is medium-sized (0.01 to 0.1%). The genes are TRBV6-1 and TRBJ2-1; 8 positions agree with TRBD1. Trimming removed 10 bases from V and 13 bases from J; junction bases left unmatched: 15. CDR3 size: 13 residues. CDR1 is MNHNS, CDR2 SASEGT, per germline. CDR3 bases: TGTGCCACCGACCGGACAGGGAAAGAGACCCAGTTCTTC. Translating gives CATDRTGKETQFF.

Note on this clonotype: Possible read error: a much larger clone is one base away. The chain combines TRBV7-2 with TRBJ2-1; 8 positions agree with TRBD2. The germline CDR1 and CDR2 sequences are SGHTA and FQGNSA. This CDR3 region has 14 residues. With 3 bases clipped from V and 13 bases from J, the junction kept 11 bases outside the gene matches. CDR3 sequence reads: CASSLGTRKETQFF. CDR3 sequence (DNA): TGTGCCAGCAGCTTGGGGACTAGGAAAGAGACCCAGTTCTTC.